This TCR beta chain was recorded in a study of cytomegalovirus exposure and HLA in healthy donors. The PCR had 60 Vbeta and 13 Jbeta primers. Assay used: immunoSEQ multiplex PCR; TCRdb lists only in-frame clones, some missing. The sample lists about 150,000 clones, 70% to 80% occurring once. V gave up 3 bases and J gave up 1 base, with 13 bases separating them. The CDR3 length is 15 residues. Per the germline V gene, CDR1 is SGHTA and CDR2 is FQGNSA. The genes are TRBV7-2 and TRBJ2-7, with D perhaps TRBD2 (5 bases). The sequencing sample was made of PBMCs. This clonotype was sampled from a man aged 25 to 45 in good health and CMV-seropositive. The CDR3 nucleotides are TGTGCCAGCAGCTTTCTACGCGGGCAGTCCTACGAGCAGTACTTC. Its protein product is CASSFLRGQSYEQYF.